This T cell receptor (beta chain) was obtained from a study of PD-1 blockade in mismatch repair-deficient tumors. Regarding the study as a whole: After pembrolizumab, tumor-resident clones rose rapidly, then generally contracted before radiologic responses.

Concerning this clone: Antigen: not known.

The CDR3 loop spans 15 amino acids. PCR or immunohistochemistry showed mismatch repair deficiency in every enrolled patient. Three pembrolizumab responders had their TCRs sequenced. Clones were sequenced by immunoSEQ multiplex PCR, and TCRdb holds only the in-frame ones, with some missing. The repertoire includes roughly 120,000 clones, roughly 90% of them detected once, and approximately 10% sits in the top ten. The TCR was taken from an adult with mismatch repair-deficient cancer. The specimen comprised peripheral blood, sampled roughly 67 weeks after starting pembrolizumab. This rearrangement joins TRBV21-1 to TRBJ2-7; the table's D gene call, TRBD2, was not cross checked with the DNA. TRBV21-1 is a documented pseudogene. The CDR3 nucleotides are TGTGCCAGCGCCATACTAGCGGGAGTACCCCACGAGCAGTACTTC. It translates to CASAILAGVPHEQYF.